The entry that follows covers one T cell receptor beta chain sequence. Its antigen remains unknown. Amplification used 60 Vbeta primers and 13 Jbeta primers. Repertoires were generated with immunoSEQ multiplex PCR, while TCRdb's copy carries only in-frame clones and drops some. Here the sample spans approximately 190,000 clones, more than 75% being singletons. This sample is drawn from a study of cytomegalovirus exposure and HLA in healthy donors. Overall study results and limits: In a later analysis, the majority of CMV-associated beta chains seemingly showed HLA restriction. A later analysis showed that HLA-associated TCR beta chains had undergone more clonal expansion than equally common others. The records held CMV serostatus as the only immune exposure information. There were reportedly fewer N-insertions in an Asian-associated ancestry cluster than the approximately 630-donor mean, in a later analysis.

The CDR3 runs to 15 residues. From germline, CDR1 is SGDLS and CDR2 YYNGEE. Trimming cost V 4 bases and J 3 bases, with 14 bases left between them. The source is a woman between 50 and 59 years old in good health and CMV-seropositive. The rearrangement uses TRBV9 and TRBJ2-1, with a tentative D call TRBD1 (6 bases). The sample taken for sequencing was PBMCs. The CDR3 is CASSLGGGLYNEQFF. CDR3 DNA sequence: TGTGCCAGCAGCCTCGGTGGGGGCCTCTACAATGAGCAGTTCTTC.